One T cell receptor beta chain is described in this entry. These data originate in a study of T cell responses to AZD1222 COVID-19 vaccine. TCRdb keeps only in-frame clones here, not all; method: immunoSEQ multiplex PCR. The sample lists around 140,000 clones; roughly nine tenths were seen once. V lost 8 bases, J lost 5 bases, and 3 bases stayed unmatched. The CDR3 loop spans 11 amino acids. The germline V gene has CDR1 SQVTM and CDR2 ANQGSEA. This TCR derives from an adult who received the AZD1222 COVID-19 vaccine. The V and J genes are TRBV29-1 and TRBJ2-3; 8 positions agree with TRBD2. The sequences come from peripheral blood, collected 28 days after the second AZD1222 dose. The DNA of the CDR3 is TGCAGCCTTCGGGGGGGAGATACGCAGTATTTT. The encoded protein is CSLRGGDTQYF.